A single sample gave rise to the 6 T cell receptor beta chains below, sequenced in a study of T cell responses to AZD1222 COVID-19 vaccine. Produced via immunoSEQ multiplex PCR; TCRdb's table is partial and in-frame only. This table has approximately 110,000 clones, 87% appearing once. The input for sequencing was peripheral blood, taken on day 0 of AZD1222 vaccination. The source is an adult in good health.

CDR3 sequence reads: CASSSTEYNEQFF. In nucleotides, the CDR3 is TGTGCCAGCAGTTCGACAGAGTACAATGAGCAGTTCTTC. The chain joins TRBV6-5 to TRBJ2-1, with TRBD1 as a possible D gene (5 bases). In germline, CDR1 is MNHEY, CDR2 SVGAGI. CDR3 length: 13 amino acids. V lost 4 bases, J lost 4 bases, and 8 bases lay in between.

The CDR3 DNA sequence: TGTGCCAGCAGCGATGACGGGAAGCCCCAGCATTTT. It translates to CASSDDGKPQHF. This chain uses TRBV7-9 with TRBJ1-5; D gene uncertain. Germline CDR1 reads SEHNR; CDR2 reads FQNEAQ (reference sequence). Trimming took 5 bases from V and 8 from J, leaving 10 bases between them. This CDR3 is built from 12 residues.

This clone was counted once. The V gene is TRBV7-7, the J gene TRBJ2-5, with TRBD2 as a possible D gene (6 bases). Between the trimmed V and J ends, which lost 2 bases and 5 bases, there was a span of 15 bases. The germline V gene encodes CDR1 SSHAT and CDR2 FNYEAQ (reference sequence). The CDR3 extends over 15 amino acids. This CDR3 reads CASSLLAGPRETQYF. As DNA, the CDR3 is TGTGCCAGCAGCTTACTGGCGGGGCCCCGGGAGACCCAGTACTTC.

The rearrangement links TRBV6-2 or TRBV6-3 to TRBJ2-2; 11 bases fit TRBD1. Trimming removed 0 bases from V and 2 bases from J; junction bases left unmatched: 8. CDR1 is MNHEY and CDR2 is SVGEGT in the germline V gene. CDR3 length: 19 residues. CDR3 DNA: TGTGCCAGCAGTTACTCTTTGGGACAGGGGGTAGTAAACACCGGGGAGCTGTTTTTT. Protein sequence: CASSYSLGQGVVNTGELFF.

This chain connects TRBV30 to TRBJ1-3, with D perhaps TRBD1 (5 bases). V was trimmed by 0 bases and J by 0 bases, leaving 12 bases between them. This CDR3 comprises 16 residues. Germline loops: CDR1 GTSNPN, CDR2 SVGIG (reference sequence). The CDR3 is CAWSVDSLDSGNTIYF. In DNA, the CDR3 is TGTGCCTGGAGTGTAGACAGCCTAGACTCTGGAAACACCATATATTTT.

The genes are TRBV11-2 and TRBJ1-2, with 7 nucleotides matching TRBD1. With 3 bases clipped from V and 8 bases from J, the junction kept 9 bases outside the gene matches. The CDR3 is made up of 14 amino acids. The germline V gene encodes CDR1 SGHAT and CDR2 FQNNGV. DNA of the CDR3: TGTGCCAGCAGCTTCAGACAGGGCTTGGACGGCTACACCTTC. This translates into CASSFRQGLDGYTF.